These T cell receptor beta chains were read from a single sample in a study of CD8+ T cells in alopecia areata. Data came from immunoSEQ multiplex PCR; TCRdb stores just in-frame clones and leaves some out. The data hold 110,000 to 150,000 clones, with less than 70% observed a single time. The sample was CD8+ T cells sorted from blood, taken at week 4, from a patient treated with tofacitinib. These receptors were obtained from a human donor with alopecia areata. Both conserved end residues are part of each CDR3. D genes are given only for firm matches. Not every row has a clone size; where given, it reads once, few, many or a size class.

d_call,clone_size,v_call,j_call,cdr3_nt,cdr3_aa
TRBD2,few,TRBV29-1,TRBJ2-3,TGCAGCGTTCTGCCCGGGACTAGCGGGGAGTGGGATACGCAGTATTTT,CSVLPGTSGEWDTQYF
TRBD2,.,TRBV9,TRBJ2-5,TGTGCCAGCAGCGTAGGCCGGACTAGCGGCCACCAAGAGACCCAGTACTTC,CASSVGRTSGHQETQYF
TRBD1,.,TRBV5-6,TRBJ2-7,TGTGCCAGCAGCTGGGCCGGGACAGGGACCTACGAGCAGTACTTC,CASSWAGTGTYEQYF
TRBD2,once,TRBV29-1,TRBJ2-1,TGCAGCGGCCGACTAGCGGGGGGTCACAATGAGCAGTTCTTC,CSGRLAGGHNEQFF
TRBD2,.,TRBV4-1,TRBJ2-1,TGCGCCAGCAGCCAAGATCGCCGGGGGGTCTACAATGAGCAGTTCTTC,CASSQDRRGVYNEQFF
.,.,TRBV30,TRBJ2-7,TGTGCCTGGAGCGCAGGGTCACCCTCCTACGAGCAGTACTTC,CAWSAGSPSYEQYF
.,once,TRBV7-8,TRBJ2-1,TGTGCCAGCAGCTTAGGGGAAGGCGCTTACAATGAGCAGTTCTTC,CASSLGEGAYNEQFF
TRBD1,.,TRBV7-2,TRBJ2-3,TGTGCCAGCAGCCGGGGACAGAAGAGCACAGATACGCAGTATTTT,CASSRGQKSTDTQYF
TRBD2,.,TRBV9,TRBJ2-7,TGTGCCAGCAGCGTAGCAAGGGAGGGAACGAGGCCCTACGAGCAGTACTTC,CASSVAREGTRPYEQYF
TRBD1,.,TRBV27,TRBJ1-1,TGTGCCAGCAGTCCTTCGCCCGGGACAGGGCATACTGAAGCTTTCTTT,CASSPSPGTGHTEAFF
.,once,TRBV13,TRBJ2-1,TGTGCCAGCAGCCTCAGGGGCGAGCAGTTCTTC,CASSLRGEQFF
.,.,TRBV29-1,TRBJ2-5,TGCAGCGTTGAAGGAAATTGGACCCAGTACTTC,CSVEGNWTQYF
.,few,TRBV30,TRBJ2-4,TGTGCCTGGAGTGTTCGGACCGTCCGGGCCAAAAACATTCAGTACTTC,CAWSVRTVRAKNIQYF
.,few,TRBV27,TRBJ2-5,TGTGCCAGCAGTTTAATGGGGGAGGAGACCCAGTACTTC,CASSLMGEETQYF
.,.,TRBV5-1,TRBJ1-2,TGCGCCAGCAGCTTGCGGGGTCGGATGGGCAGGCAGGCGGAATATGGCTACACCTTC,CASSLRGRMGRQAEYGYTF
TRBD1,few,TRBV30,TRBJ2-7,TGTGCCTGGAGTTCCGGGACAGGGGGCTACGAGCAGTACTTC,CAWSSGTGGYEQYF
.,few,TRBV13,TRBJ2-3,TGTGCCAGCAGCTTTACCGATACGCAGTATTTT,CASSFTDTQYF
.,few,TRBV4-1,TRBJ2-4,TGCGCCAGCAGCCAAGATGGGAGAGGGGGAAACATTCAGTACTTC,CASSQDGRGGNIQYF
.,.,TRBV6-5,TRBJ2-2,TGTGCCAGCAGTTACCGAGACGGGGAGCTGTTTTTT,CASSYRDGELFF
.,.,TRBV25-1,TRBJ2-5,TGTGCCAGCAGCCCGGGAGAGACCCAGTACTTC,CASSPGETQYF
.,.,TRBV4-3,TRBJ1-2,TGCGCCAGCAGCCAAAGGGGGGCGCTCAGTTCGGGCTACACCTTC,CASSQRGALSSGYTF
.,.,TRBV6-5,TRBJ2-7,TGTGCCAGCAGTTACGGGGGCCCCTCCTACGAGCAGTACTTC,CASSYGGPSYEQYF
.,few,TRBV5-4,TRBJ1-4,TGTGCCAGCAGCGTTGGGGATAATGAAAAACTGTTTTTT,CASSVGDNEKLFF
TRBD1,.,TRBV7-9,TRBJ1-2,TGTGCCAGCAGTCGAACGAGGGACAGATCAAACTATGGCTACACCTTC,CASSRTRDRSNYGYTF
.,.,TRBV29-1,TRBJ1-1,TGCAGCGTTGACGAGGGGGAGGGAGCTTTCTTT,CSVDEGEGAFF
.,.,TRBV30,TRBJ2-2,TGTGCCTGGGGGTTCTGGGCCTCGAACACCGGGGAGCTGTTTTTT,CAWGFWASNTGELFF
.,few,TRBV29-1,TRBJ2-1,TGCAGCGTTGAAACTGTGCTGGGAGACAATGAGCAGTTCTTC,CSVETVLGDNEQFF
TRBD1,.,TRBV27,TRBJ2-2,TGTGCCAGCAGTTTCGGACAGGGGGGCGGGGAGCTGTTTTTT,CASSFGQGGGELFF
TRBD2,few,TRBV7-2,TRBJ2-4,TGTGCCAGCAGCTTAGTGTCCGGGGGGGCTTCCAAAAACATTCAGTACTTC,CASSLVSGGASKNIQYF
TRBD1,few,TRBV11-2,TRBJ2-3,TGTGCCAGCAGTCCAAACGGACAGGCGAGCACAGATACGCAGTATTTT,CASSPNGQASTDTQYF
.,.,TRBV7-2,TRBJ1-4,TGTGCCAGCAGCTTAGACGCGGCAAGCCTTAATGAAAAACTGTTTTTT,CASSLDAASLNEKLFF
.,few,TRBV11-2,TRBJ1-5,TGTGCCAGCAGCTTAGAACCGGGGGCCAGCAATCAGCCCCAGCATTTT,CASSLEPGASNQPQHF
.,.,TRBV30,TRBJ1-1,TGTGCCTGGAGTGTCCAGGGTTTGACTGAAGCTTTCTTT,CAWSVQGLTEAFF
.,few,TRBV7-6,TRBJ1-1,TGTGCCAGCAGCCCCACGTTGGGGGGCGAGGGCACTGAAGCTTTCTTT,CASSPTLGGEGTEAFF
.,few,TRBV29-1,TRBJ1-1,TGCAGCGTTGGGGGGCAGGGTTCTATGGGCCCTGAAGCTTTCTTT,CSVGGQGSMGPEAFF
.,.,TRBV1,TRBJ2-4,TGCACCAGCAGCCGCCGGGTCCCCAAAAACATTCAGTACTTC,CTSSRRVPKNIQYF
.,.,TRBV21-1,TRBJ1-5,TGTGCCAGCAGCAAGCCCCATCAGCCCCAGCATTTT,CASSKPHQPQHF
.,.,TRBV7-9,TRBJ1-1,TGTGCCAGCAGCCCACCCCGAGGAGACACTGAAGCTTTCTTT,CASSPPRGDTEAFF
.,few,TRBV10-3,TRBJ1-2,TGTGCCATCAATGAGGGCTATGGCTACACCTTC,CAINEGYGYTF
TRBD2,.,TRBV6-5,TRBJ2-7,TGTGCCAGCAGTCAACTAGCGGGACGATACGAGCAGTACTTC,CASSQLAGRYEQYF
.,.,TRBV27,TRBJ2-1,TGTGCCAGCAGTTTCGACAGTTCCTACAATGAGCAGTTCTTC,CASSFDSSYNEQFF
.,.,TRBV7-8,TRBJ2-5,TGTGCCAGCAGCTCCACGAACAGGGCGAACCAAGAGACCCAGTACTTC,CASSSTNRANQETQYF
TRBD1,.,TRBV4-3,TRBJ1-4,TGCGCCAGCAGCCAAGATTTCAGGGGGCTTGATGAAAAACTGTTTTTT,CASSQDFRGLDEKLFF
.,.,TRBV5-6,TRBJ1-1,TGTGCCAGCAGCTTGGGGGGCCAGTTGGATGAAGCTTTCTTT,CASSLGGQLDEAFF
TRBD2,few,TRBV29-1,TRBJ2-7,TGCAGCGTTGAAAGCGGGGGAGTAGAGCAGTACTTC,CSVESGGVEQYF
.,.,TRBV5-4,TRBJ2-7,TGTGCCAGCAGCTCCCCCGGGACTCAGCTACCCCACGAGCAGTACTTC,CASSSPGTQLPHEQYF
TRBD1,.,TRBV4-2,TRBJ2-1,TGTGCCAGCAGCCAAGATTTGGGACAGATGATCAATGAGCAGTTCTTC,CASSQDLGQMINEQFF
.,.,TRBV10-3,TRBJ1-1,TGTGCCATCTCATGGTCGGGCAGACTGAACACTGAAGCTTTCTTT,CAISWSGRLNTEAFF
.,few,TRBV6-5,TRBJ1-2,TGTGCCAGCAGTTACGGGGGAAACTATGGCTACACCTTC,CASSYGGNYGYTF
.,.,TRBV29-1,TRBJ2-2,TGCAGCGTTGAAGGCAACGCGAACACCGGGGAGCTGTTTTTT,CSVEGNANTGELFF
.,.,TRBV30,TRBJ2-1,TGTGCCTGGAGTGCGACTAACAATGAGCAGTTCTTC,CAWSATNNEQFF
TRBD1,few,TRBV16,TRBJ1-6,TGTGCCAGCACCGAAGGGGGCTCACCCCTCCACTTT,CASTEGGSPLHF
.,few,TRBV7-9,TRBJ2-7,TGTGCCAGCAGCCCCCTCCCCTCCTACGAGCAGTACTTC,CASSPLPSYEQYF